The clone carrying this T cell receptor beta chain has a count of ten or more. What it binds is not known. Specified time point: newly diagnosed GD, antithyroid drugs for less than 3 months. There was RNA extracted from PBMCs, and the TCR library was made from it. EDTA tubes were used for drawing around 8.2 milliliters of peripheral blood. These data originate in a study of regulatory T cells in long-lasting Graves disease. Whole-study results and caveats: Segments TRBV28, TRBJ1-2 and TRBJ2-5 showed preferential usage in persistent disease.

HTBI primers from iRepertoire and Arm-PCR of CDR3 regions yielded the TCR beta libraries. TCRdb processed the multiplex PCR reads anew with MiXCR; each CDR3 protein has one entry. Found here are about 620,000 distinct CDR3 sequences, around 15% of them singletons; the top ten hold approximately 18%. From germline, CDR1 is MRHNA and CDR2 SNTAGT. Trimming stripped 6 bases from V and 1 base from J, with 15 bases between. The CDR3 is 15 residues long. This same sample was also part of a study on T cells in Graves' hyperthyroidism and ophthalmopathy. This second study notes: Diagnoses rested on clinical symptoms, serum thyroxine and TRAb, thyroid ultrasound and orbital computed tomography. Using the HTBI primer set, a first-round RT-PCR was run on the TCR CDR3.

This TCR derives from a woman between 25 and 40 years old with Graves disease. The rearrangement uses TRBV6-4 and TRBJ1-1, with D uncertain. The starting material was peripheral blood mononuclear cells (PBMCs), obtained at new diagnosis, from a patient treated with antithyroid drugs. The CDR3: CASRQMGVGNTEAFF. CDR3 nucleotide sequence: TGTGCCAGCAGGCAAATGGGTGTTGGGAACACTGAAGCTTTCTTT.